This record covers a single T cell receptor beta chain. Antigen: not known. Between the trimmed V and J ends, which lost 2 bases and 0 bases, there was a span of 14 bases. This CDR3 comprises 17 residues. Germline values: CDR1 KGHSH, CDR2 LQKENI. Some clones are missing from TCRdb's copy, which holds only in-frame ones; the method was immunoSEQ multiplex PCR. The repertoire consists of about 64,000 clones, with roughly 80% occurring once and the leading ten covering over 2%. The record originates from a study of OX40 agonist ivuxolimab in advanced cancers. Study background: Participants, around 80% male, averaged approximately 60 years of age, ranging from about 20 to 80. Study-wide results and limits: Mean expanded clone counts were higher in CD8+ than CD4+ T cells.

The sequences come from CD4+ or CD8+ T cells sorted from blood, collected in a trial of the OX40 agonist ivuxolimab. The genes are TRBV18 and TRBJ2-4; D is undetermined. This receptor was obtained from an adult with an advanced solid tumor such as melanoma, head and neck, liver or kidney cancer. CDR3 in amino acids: CASSPSLKIGAKNIQYF. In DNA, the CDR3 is TGTGCCAGCTCACCAAGTCTGAAGATCGGAGCCAAAAACATTCAGTACTTC.